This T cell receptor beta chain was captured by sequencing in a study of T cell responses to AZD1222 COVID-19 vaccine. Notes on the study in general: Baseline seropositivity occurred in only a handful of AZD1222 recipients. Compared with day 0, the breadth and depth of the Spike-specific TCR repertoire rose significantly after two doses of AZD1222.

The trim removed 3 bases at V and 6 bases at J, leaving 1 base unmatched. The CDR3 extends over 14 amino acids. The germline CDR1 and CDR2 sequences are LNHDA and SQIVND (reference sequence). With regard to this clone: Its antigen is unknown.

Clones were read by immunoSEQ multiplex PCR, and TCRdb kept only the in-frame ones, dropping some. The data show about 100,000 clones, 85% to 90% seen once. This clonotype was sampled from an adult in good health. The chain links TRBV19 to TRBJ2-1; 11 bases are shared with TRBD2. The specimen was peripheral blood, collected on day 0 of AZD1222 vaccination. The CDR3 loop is CASSISGRANEQFF. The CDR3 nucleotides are TGTGCCAGTAGTATTAGCGGGAGGGCCAATGAGCAGTTCTTC.